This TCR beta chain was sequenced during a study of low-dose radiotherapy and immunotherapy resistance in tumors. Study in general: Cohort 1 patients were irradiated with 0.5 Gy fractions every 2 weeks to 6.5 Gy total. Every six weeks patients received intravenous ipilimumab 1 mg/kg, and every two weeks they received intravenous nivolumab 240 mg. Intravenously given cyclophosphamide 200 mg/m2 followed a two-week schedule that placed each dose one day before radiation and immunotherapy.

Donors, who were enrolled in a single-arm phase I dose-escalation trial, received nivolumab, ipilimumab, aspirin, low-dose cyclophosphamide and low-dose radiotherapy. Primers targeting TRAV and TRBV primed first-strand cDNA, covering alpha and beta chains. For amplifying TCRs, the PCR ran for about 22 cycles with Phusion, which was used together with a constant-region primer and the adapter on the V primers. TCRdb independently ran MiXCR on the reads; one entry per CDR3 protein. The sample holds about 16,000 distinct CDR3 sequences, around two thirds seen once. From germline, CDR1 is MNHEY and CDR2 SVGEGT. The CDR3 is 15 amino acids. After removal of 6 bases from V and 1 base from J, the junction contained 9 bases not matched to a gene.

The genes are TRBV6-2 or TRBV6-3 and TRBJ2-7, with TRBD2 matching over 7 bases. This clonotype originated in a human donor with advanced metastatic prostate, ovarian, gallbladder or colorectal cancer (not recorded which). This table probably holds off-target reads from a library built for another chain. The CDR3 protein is CASSPWGGRSYEQYF. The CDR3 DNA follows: TGTGCCAGCAGCCCTTGGGGGGGGAGGTCCTACGAGCAGTACTTC.